This TCR beta chain comes out of a study of technical replicates of blood from a few donors. This CDR3 has 12 residues. Trimming stripped 7 bases from V and 2 bases from J, with 6 bases between. Germline V gene sequence: CDR1 ENHRY, CDR2 SYGVKD. Generated by immunoSEQ multiplex PCR, the TCRdb table keeps only in-frame clones and is missing some. The data contain roughly 100,000 clones, about 95% of them seen just once; the ten biggest clones take up less than 0.35%. The V and J genes are TRBV10-3 and TRBJ1-3; unclear D gene. The receptor was derived from a human donor in good health. Sequenced material: T cells isolated from PBMCs. The CDR3 protein is CAITGTGNTIYF. For the CDR3, the DNA is TGTGCCATCACCGGGACTGGAAACACCATATATTTT.